Sequencing of this TCR beta chain was carried out in a study of T-cell memory formation after mild COVID-19 (dated by TCRdb to the early 2020s). Describing the broader study: Most TCR sequence clusters were specific to one of the two donors. The cohort comprised two young, previously healthy adult volunteers, one female and one male. In a couple of donors, T-cell clones that expanded and contracted after mild COVID-19 were followed by sequencing TCRalpha and TCRbeta repertoires longitudinally. The research as a whole found: SARS-CoV-2 specificity was not confirmed for the second-wave clones peaking on day 37. The study covered only a couple of mild cases, and larger cohorts including severe cases with pre-infection samples were considered necessary. Some responding clones were found in pre-infection memory, which suggests that pre-existing cross-reactive memory T cells took part in the SARS-CoV-2 response. Contracting CD4+ clones turned up mainly in the CM and EM memory subsets, whereas EMRA was where CD8+ clones were enriched. Clones contracting from day 15 to 85 had balanced CD4/CD8 phenotypes, while a second wave expanding from day 15 to 37 was biased towards CD4+.

Per the germline V gene, KGHSH is the CDR1 and LQKENI is the CDR2. Measured from the cysteine to the phenylalanine, the CDR3 is 13 residues long. Only the CDR3 portion is preserved as DNA: 39 bases, with reading frame beginning at the first base. Trimming at the junction amounts to 2 bases on V and 4 bases on J, and the germline ends lie 8 bases apart. Details on this clonotype: Which antigen it targets is not known. Base qualities are missing; no much larger clone stands one base away.

Ficoll-Paque density gradient centrifugation was the method used to isolate PBMCs. Sequencing used an Illumina NovaSeq 6000. cDNA libraries for TCRalpha and TCRbeta were prepared by 5'RACE using constant-segment primers, with sample barcodes and unique molecular identifiers added. Trizol reagent was used to extract RNA from every sample. Library amplification was performed in two PCR steps, and a second sample barcode and Illumina TruSeq adapters were introduced in the second step. The libraries were sequenced on an Illumina NovaSeq using 2 x 150 bp paired-end reads. From the authors' description of their analysis: Reads were demultiplexed and collapsed into UMI-guided consensus sequences with migec v1.2.7. Using mixcr v2.1.11, UMI consensuses were aligned to TRA and TRB V and J templates and then assembled into clonotypes. Clonotypes were classified as expanded or contracted when called significant by both edgeR and NoisET, with noise models trained on biological replicates. For edgeR calls, the cutoffs were a false discovery rate-adjusted p below 0.01 and a log2 fold-change threshold of 1. As an exploratory analysis of dynamics, max-normalized trajectories of the 1000 most abundant clonotypes were examined by PCA with hierarchical clustering. Separately sequenced CD4+ and CD8+ repertoires were used to assign a CD4 or CD8 phenotype to each responding clone. TCRdb redid the processing of the public reads, applying fastp at Q25 and MiXCR, and retained in-frame beta chains. Records with the same CDR3 protein are collapsed into one entry carrying the most frequent genes and DNA. These V and J calls originate from TCRdb's pipeline instead of the authors' own analysis. The sample table lists some 410,000 distinct CDR3 sequences, 20% to 30% of them with a count of one. Approximately 14% of the sample rests with the top ten.

The receptor comes from an adult woman who had mild COVID-19 (a few samples of this study predate the infection). The sample titles of this study are shuffled in the database, so cell type and time point are left out; the donor was told from shared clones. Here the chain combines TRBV18 and TRBJ1-1; the D segment cannot be called with confidence. The sample taken for sequencing was PBMCs or a T cell subset sorted from them (not recorded which). The sequenced DNA: TGTGCCAGCTCACCATTTCAAAGCACTGAAGCTTTCTTT. The translation is CASSPFQSTEAFF. With all but the CDR3 taken from the reference TRBV18 and TRBJ1-1 genes, the full variable domain is: NAGVMQNPRHLVRRRGQEARLRCSPMKGHSHVYWYRQLPEEGLKFMVYLQKENIIDESGMPKERFSAEFPKEGPSILRIQQVVRGDSAAYFCASSPFQSTEAFFGQGTRLTVV.